The next 27 T cell receptor beta chains were all read from a single sample in a study of T-cell reconstitution after alpha-beta-depleted transplantation in children. Unique molecular identifiers were incorporated when the TCRbeta library was constructed. TCRdb re-called the PCR reads with MiXCR, one entry per CDR3 protein. The table shows a few hundred thousand distinct CDR3 sequences, with more than 8% occurring only once. This specimen consisted of PBMCs from the stem cell graft donor, obtained from the stem cell graft. The receptors stem from a human donor who donated a stem cell graft to a child with SCID.

This clonotype was seen more than once but under ten times. This chain joins TRBV29-1 and TRBJ1-2; D is ambiguous. V dropped 4 bases and J dropped 2 bases, with 8 bases sitting between them. Germline V lookup: CDR1 SQVTM, CDR2 ANQGSEA. The CDR3 spans 12 residues. CDR3 sequence reads: CSVVAGNYGYTF. In nucleotides, the CDR3 is TGCAGCGTTGTGGCGGGGAACTATGGCTACACCTTC.

The chain joins TRBV13 to TRBJ2-5, with a weak D call TRBD2 (6 bases). Germline CDR1 and CDR2: PRHDT and FYEKMQ (reference sequence). V dropped 5 bases and J dropped 0 bases, with 13 bases sitting between them. This CDR3 is built from 15 residues. The CDR3 loop is CASSPPGGHQETQYF. The CDR3 DNA is TGTGCCAGCAGCCCCCCCGGAGGGCACCAAGAGACCCAGTACTTC.

This clonotype showed up many times. CDR3 loop: CASREGGSYTEAFF. CDR3 sequence (DNA): TGTGCCAGCAGGGAGGGGGGTTCATATACTGAAGCTTTCTTT. V usage is TRBV2 and J usage is TRBJ1-1; possible D gene TRBD1, 6 bases. CDR1 SNHLY and CDR2 FYNNEI come from the germline V gene. The CDR3 covers 14 residues. The ends were cut back, 6 bases at V and 5 bases at J, with 16 bases in the middle.

This clonotype appeared a few times. J is TRBJ1-4 and V is TRBV27; the match to TRBD1 covers 8 bases. Germline V CDR1 and CDR2: MNHEY, SMNVEV (reference sequence). The CDR3 runs 14 residues. V gave up 6 bases and J gave up 5 bases; unmatched junction bases: 5. The DNA of the CDR3 is TGTGCCAGCAGCGCAGGGGGCTCCAATGAAAAACTGTTTTTT. It specifies CASSAGGSNEKLFF.

The chain employs TRBV7-8 and TRBJ2-2, with a possible D match to TRBD1 (6 bases). Trimming shortened V by 5 bases and J by 6 bases, and 19 bases separated the two germline ends. CDR3 length equals 16 residues. CDR1 and CDR2 (germline): SGHVS, FQNEAQ. The CDR3 loop reads CASSLRAQGRAGELFF. CDR3 coding DNA: TGTGCCAGCAGCCTAAGGGCACAGGGACGGGCCGGGGAGCTGTTTTTT.

Comments on this clonotype: This may be a read error, as it is one base from a much larger clone. The chain has TRBV3-1 and TRBJ2-3; D is unclear. The V and J ends lost 0 bases and 5 bases respectively, with 15 bases between them. The CDR3 has 16 amino acids. In germline, CDR1 is LGHDT, CDR2 YNNKEL (reference sequence). CDR3 bases: TGTGCCAGCAGCCAAGATCTATGCCTCCCCGGAGATACGCAGTATTTT. Its translation is CASSQDLCLPGDTQYF.

The chain has TRBV6-1 and TRBJ1-2; TRBD1 agrees at 11 bases. This CDR3 region has 14 residues. J lost 9 bases, V lost 8 bases, and 11 bases had no gene match. Germline V gene sequence: CDR1 MNHNS, CDR2 SASEGT. Here the CDR3 reads CASGGQGARRSYTF. Written as DNA, the CDR3 is TGTGCCAGCGGAGGACAGGGGGCGAGGAGAAGCTACACCTTC.

This rearrangement joins TRBV5-5 to TRBJ2-5, with a weak D call TRBD2 (5 bases). This CDR3 is 16 amino acids long. Germline V lookup: CDR1 SGHKS, CDR2 YYEKEE (reference sequence). V lost 2 bases to trimming and J lost 0 bases, with 14 bases between them. CDR3 region: CASSFSRGGYQETQYF. The CDR3 DNA reads as TGTGCCAGCAGCTTTAGCCGAGGCGGGTACCAAGAGACCCAGTACTTC.

In this sample, this clonotype turned up a few times. The chain carries TRBV20-1 and TRBJ2-1; D possibly corresponds to TRBD1 (5 bases). The CDR3 is made up of 14 amino acids. V was trimmed by 1 base and J by 6 bases, leaving 13 bases between them. CDR1 is DFQATT and CDR2 is SNEGSKA in the germline V gene (reference sequence). The CDR3 loop reads CSARALVRVNEQFF. The CDR3 DNA reads as TGCAGTGCTAGAGCTCTCGTCAGGGTCAATGAGCAGTTCTTC.

V is TRBV2 and J is TRBJ2-1; TRBD1 is a possible D gene (6 bases). The CDR3 sequence is 14 residues long. Trimming pared 5 bases from V and 8 bases from J, leaving 16 bases between. The germline gives CDR1 SNHLY, CDR2 FYNNEI. This chain's CDR3 is CASSKGVLQDEQFF. The CDR3 DNA sequence: TGTGCCAGCAGTAAGGGGGTTCTGCAGGATGAGCAGTTCTTC.

This clonotype was seen a handful of times. The chain combines TRBV7-9 with TRBJ2-7; D possibly corresponds to TRBD1 (5 bases). The V gene's germline CDR1 is SEHNR and CDR2 FQNEAQ (reference sequence). The CDR3 sequence is 17 residues long. The V end lost 5 bases, the J end lost 0 bases, and 20 bases lay between the germline ends. The CDR3 coding sequence is TGTGCCAGCAGCCCAAGAAATCCAGGGTTTAGCTCCTACGAGCAGTACTTC. Translating it yields CASSPRNPGFSSYEQYF.

The J gene is TRBJ2-1, the V gene TRBV25-1, with D tentatively TRBD1 (5 bases). Germline loops: CDR1 MGHDK, CDR2 SYGVNS. V was shortened by 4 bases and J by 0 bases, with 13 bases between the two germline ends. This CDR3 comprises 16 residues. The CDR3 region has the DNA TGTGCCAGCAGTGCAGGGCCCGCGAGCTCCTACAATGAGCAGTTCTTC. Translating gives CASSAGPASSYNEQFF.

Only a few counts were recorded for this clonotype. This chain uses TRBV20-1 with TRBJ2-5; D may be TRBD2 (7 bases). The V end was cut by 0 bases, the J end by 2 bases, with 16 bases between. Germline-derived CDR1 and CDR2 are DFQATT and SNEGSKA (reference sequence). The CDR3 runs to 16 residues. The CDR3 protein is CSARDFSRGRQETQYF. CDR3 bases: TGCAGTGCTAGAGATTTCTCGCGGGGGCGACAAGAGACCCAGTACTTC.

V is TRBV6-5 and J is TRBJ2-7; D gene unclear. With 2 bases removed from V and 1 base from J, the gap between germline ends came to 9 bases. CDR3 length: 14 amino acids. Germline V gene sequence: CDR1 MNHEY, CDR2 SVGAGI. The CDR3 DNA sequence: TGTGCCAGCAGTTACCGGACGGAGTCCTACGAGCAGTACTTC. This encodes CASSYRTESYEQYF.

This clonotype was seen many times. The gene calls are TRBV5-1 and TRBJ2-2; TRBD1 aligns across 8 bases. Germline values: CDR1 SGHRS, CDR2 YFSETQ. The trim removed 2 bases at V and 7 bases at J, leaving 7 bases unmatched. CDR3 length: 15 residues. The CDR3 bases are TGCGCCAGCAGCTTCCTGACAGGGGACGTCGGGGAGCTGTTTTTT. Protein product: CASSFLTGDVGELFF. The variable domain in full, completed from reference TRBV5-1 and TRBJ2-2, reads KAGVTQTPRYLIKTRGQQVTLSCSPISGHRSVSWYQQTPGQGLQFLFEYFSETQRNKGNFPGRFSGRQFSNSRSEMNVSTLELGDSALYLCASSFLTGDVGELFFGEGSRLTVL.

This clonotype was seen a handful of times. This chain joins TRBV12-3 or TRBV12-4 and TRBJ2-3, with 7 bases identical to TRBD1. The V and J ends lost 1 base and 6 bases, in that order; junction bases with no gene match: 4. There are 14 residues in the CDR3. The CDR3 DNA reads as TGTGCCAGCAGTTTAGACAGGGGCAAGGATACGCAGTATTTT. Its translation is CASSLDRGKDTQYF.

This chain connects TRBV29-1 to TRBJ1-4; D remains ambiguous. Germline CDR1 SQVTM, CDR2 ANQGSEA. The CDR3 has 12 residues. V lost 7 bases and J lost 8, with 14 bases in between. CDR3 sequence: CSANQAGEKLFF. The DNA of the CDR3 is TGCAGCGCCAACCAAGCCGGAGAAAAACTGTTTTTT.

This clonotype was recorded a few times. V usage is TRBV12-5 and J usage is TRBJ1-2; 7 bases line up with TRBD1. CDR1 and CDR2 (germline): LGHNT, FRNRAP. The CDR3 has 13 residues. The V segment lost 6 bases and the J segment 6 bases; nucleotides outside the gene matches: 7. The CDR3 nucleotides read TGTGCTAGTGGGCGGGACAGTGTCCATGGCTACACCTTC. Translating it yields CASGRDSVHGYTF.

In this sample, this clonotype turned up a few times. The rearrangement uses TRBV5-1 and TRBJ2-5, with TRBD2 matching 7 bases. The trim removed 7 bases at V and 5 bases at J, leaving 11 bases unmatched. This CDR3 comprises 14 residues. CDR1 and CDR2 from the germline V gene are SGHRS and YFSETQ. The CDR3 DNA follows: TGCGCCAGCGTTACTCGGGGGGTGAGGGAGACCCAGTACTTC. Amino acids: CASVTRGVRETQYF. Combining the CDR3 with reference TRBV5-1 and TRBJ2-5 gives the whole variable domain KAGVTQTPRYLIKTRGQQVTLSCSPISGHRSVSWYQQTPGQGLQFLFEYFSETQRNKGNFPGRFSGRQFSNSRSEMNVSTLELGDSALYLCASVTRGVRETQYFGPGTRLLVL.

This clonotype was seen only a few times. The chain combines TRBV9 with TRBJ2-2, with TRBD2 matching over 11 bases. The germline gives CDR1 SGDLS, CDR2 YYNGEE. Germline trimming cut 0 bases from V and 5 bases from J; bases unmatched to any gene: 3. The CDR3 is 16 residues long. The CDR3 region has the DNA TGTGCCAGCAGCGTAGCGGCTAGCGGGGGGACCGGGGAGCTGTTTTTT. The encoded protein is CASSVAASGGTGELFF.

This clonotype has a handful of counts. This sequence joins TRBV12-3 or TRBV12-4 and TRBJ1-6, with TRBD1 matching over 10 bases. The CDR3 consists of 14 residues. V dropped 7 bases and J dropped 9; count of bases not matched to a gene: 6. The CDR3 sequence: CASTTGQGTSPLHF. The DNA of the CDR3 is TGTGCCAGCACCACGGGACAGGGGACTTCACCCCTCCACTTT.

This clonotype was recorded many times. This chain uses TRBV13 with TRBJ1-5; D unresolved. V shed 0 bases and J shed 7 bases, with 4 bases lying between them. Per the germline V gene, CDR1 is PRHDT and CDR2 is FYEKMQ (reference sequence). The CDR3 length is 12 residues. In DNA, the CDR3 is TGTGCCAGCAGCTTAGGGGGCCAGCCCCAGCATTTT. This sequence encodes CASSLGGQPQHF. The full variable domain, with the rest looked up from reference TRBV13 and TRBJ1-5, is AAGVIQSPRHLIKEKRETATLKCYPIPRHDTVYWYQQGPGQDPQFLISFYEKMQSDKGSIPDRFSAQQFSDYHSELNMSSLELGDSALYFCASSLGGQPQHFGDGTRLSIL.

The rearrangement joins TRBV5-6 to TRBJ1-5; TRBD1 is a possible D gene (6 bases). Germline V gene lookup returns CDR1 SGHDT and CDR2 YYEEEE. V gave up 4 bases and J gave up 0 bases, with 8 bases separating them. The CDR3 is made up of 14 amino acids. CDR3 in amino acids: CASSRQASNQPQHF. The CDR3 DNA is TGTGCCAGCAGCCGACAGGCTAGCAATCAGCCCCAGCATTTT.

The chain uses TRBV7-3 and TRBJ2-5, with TRBD1 matching 9 bases. Germline V lookup: CDR1 SGHTA, CDR2 FQGTGA. The CDR3 extends over 15 amino acids. The ends lost 6 bases at V and 4 bases at J; junction bases unmatched: 9. The chain's CDR3 is CASSSGQGGGETQYF. The CDR3 coding sequence is TGTGCCAGCAGTTCGGGACAGGGCGGAGGAGAGACCCAGTACTTC.

This clonotype was seen at least ten times. The chain employs TRBV12-3 or TRBV12-4 and TRBJ2-3; TRBD2 matches 9 bases. The CDR3 sequence is 16 residues long. Unmatched junction bases numbered 10, after V lost 3 bases and J lost 6 bases. In nucleotides, the CDR3 is TGTGCCAGCAGTTTTTTTAGCGGGGGTATATCGGATACGCAGTATTTT. Its translation: CASSFFSGGISDTQYF.

This clonotype was recorded a few times. The V call is TRBV7-8, the J call TRBJ2-7; D may match TRBD1 or TRBD2 (6 bases each). Germline assignment: CDR1 SGHVS and CDR2 FQNEAQ. Between the trimmed V and J ends, which lost 0 bases and 6 bases, there was a span of 12 bases. This CDR3 has 14 residues. CDR3 region: CASSLALGGSEQYF. The CDR3 coding sequence is TGTGCCAGCAGCTTAGCGCTGGGGGGCAGCGAGCAGTACTTC.

This clonotype occurred a few times. The J gene is TRBJ1-5, the V gene TRBV10-2, with unresolved D. Germline lookup yields CDR1 WSHSY and CDR2 SAAADI. The CDR3 spans 14 residues. V lost 2 bases, J lost 0 bases, and 5 bases lay in between. The DNA of the CDR3 is TGCGCCAGCAGTGAGGTTCGTAGCAATCAGCCCCAGCATTTT. Protein sequence: CASSEVRSNQPQHF.